This record looks at one TCR beta chain sequence and its context. Its antigen is currently not known. Base qualities are missing; no much larger clone stands one base away. The immunoSEQ Assay, a bias-controlled multiplex PCR, was used to amplify TCRbeta CDR3 regions from genomic DNA. The authors' analysis ran thus. The number of nucleated cells in each sample was estimated by amplification of reference gene primers within the assay. Sequence reads were collapsed and filtered to measure the absolute abundance of every unique TCRbeta CDR3 rearrangement. Productive Simpson clonality was computed per sample as the square root of Simpson's diversity index over productive rearrangements. Entries here come from immuneACCESS through TCRdb and include only in-frame sequences with V and J called. Some clones fail to appear in such tables; in the studies checked, an unresolved V gene covers under half of the shortfall, and the cause of the remainder is unknown. The V and J calls and clone size are taken from that table; D and trimming were inferred from the DNA. Counted in this sample were more than 200,000 clones; roughly 87% of them appeared once. Clones ranked in the top ten supply roughly a tenth of the sample.

The data derive from a study of blood T cell repertoires in COVID-19 (dated by TCRdb to 2020 to 2022). Background on the whole study: The collaborator samples originated in the United States, Italy and Spain and spanned the acute and convalescent phases of COVID-19. The sample metadata nearly always contained a de-identified subject ID, COVID-19 status, age in years and sex. Where available, HLA class I and class II types were obtained from metadata supplied by the sample provider rather than from assay-based typing. The dataset comprised deeply sampled blood TCRbeta repertoires from subjects exposed to, actively infected with, or recovered from COVID-19. Samples were obtained from the ongoing ImmuneRACE study (first 160 participants) and from 950 to 1,500 subjects provided by 6 global collaborators. The material from the prospective study consisted of cDNA or gDNA derived from T cells, B-cell-depleted T cells, or PBMCs. The repertoires were released in a freely available public database meant as a resource for research on the immune response to SARS-CoV-2.

Participants in the prospective study were enrolled through a virtual design, were aged 18 to 89 years, and lived in roughly 26 United States geographic areas. In the prospective study, participants were assigned to cohorts based on the clinical history participants reported in a screening survey and a study questionnaire. Recovered participants in ImmuneRACE Cohort 3 were defined as having two consecutive negative NP/OP PCR tests, clearance from a healthcare professional, or resolution of symptoms. Each participant in the prospective study had whole blood, serum and a nasopharyngeal or oropharyngeal swab collected by mobile phlebotomists. Prospective study participants could optionally give additional blood draws and questionnaires over an approximately two-month period. Prospective study blood samples were shipped either frozen or at room temperature before DNA extraction. The full study reports these points: The amount of clinical and demographic metadata varied by source and participant and was provided uncurated.

The sample taken for sequencing was PBMCs or T cells enriched from blood (not recorded which). This receptor was obtained from a man aged 25-40 years who had recovered from COVID-19.

The CDR3 amino acid sequence is: CASSLSQGDYGYTF. The DNA sequence is given as TGTGCCAGCAGCTTATCTCAGGGGGACTATGGCTACACCTTC. Recombination joined TRBV11-1 with TRBJ1-2, and TRBD1 aligns with 7 junction nucleotides. V has 2 bases trimmed and J has 3 bases trimmed; junction bases matching no gene number 3. Including cysteine and phenylalanine, the CDR3 has 14 amino acids. Here the CDR3 DNA is all that survives: 42 bases in frame from base 1. The germline V gene (reference sequence) supplies CDR1 SGHAT and CDR2 FQDESV.